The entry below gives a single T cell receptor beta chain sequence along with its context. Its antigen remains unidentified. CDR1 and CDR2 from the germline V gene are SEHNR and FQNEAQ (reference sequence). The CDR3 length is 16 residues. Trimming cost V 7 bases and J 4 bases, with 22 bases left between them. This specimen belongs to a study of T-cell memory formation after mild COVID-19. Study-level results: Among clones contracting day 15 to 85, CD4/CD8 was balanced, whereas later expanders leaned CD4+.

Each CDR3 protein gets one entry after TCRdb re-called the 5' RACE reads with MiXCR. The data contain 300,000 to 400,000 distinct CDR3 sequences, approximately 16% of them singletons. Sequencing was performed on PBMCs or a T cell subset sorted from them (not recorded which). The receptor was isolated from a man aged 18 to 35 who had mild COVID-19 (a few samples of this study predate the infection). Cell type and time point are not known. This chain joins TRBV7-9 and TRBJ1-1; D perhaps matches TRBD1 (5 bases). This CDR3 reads CASIPPHHRGGTEAFF. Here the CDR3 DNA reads TGTGCCAGCATCCCCCCTCACCACCGGGGGGGCACTGAAGCTTTCTTT.